The 8 T cell receptor beta chains given below trace back to one sample, sequenced in a study of post-analysis software for immune sequencing data. Study results and limitations: Comparison of patients with controls showed five TRBV segments more frequent in patients, TRBV5-6, TRBV5-1 and TRBV20-1 among them.

Prepared TCR beta cDNA libraries contained unique molecular identifiers. TCRdb fed the PCR reads into MiXCR, producing one record per CDR3 protein. This table holds 450,000 to 700,000 distinct CDR3 sequences, 44% found once. These receptors have no identified antigens. Material for sequencing was blood. Source of these receptors: a girl under 18 with multiple sclerosis.

This clonotype came up a few times. V is TRBV29-1 and J is TRBJ2-7, with 7 bases aligning to TRBD1. J gave up 0 bases and V 1 base, and 12 bases lay outside the gene matches. The V gene's germline CDR1 is SQVTM and CDR2 ANQGSEA. This CDR3 spans 17 amino acids. CDR3 sequence: CSVEASTGQPDSYEQYF. The CDR3 region has the DNA TGCAGCGTTGAAGCCTCCACGGGACAGCCAGACTCCTACGAGCAGTACTTC.

This clonotype was seen only a few times. The CDR3 DNA sequence: TGTGCCACACAGTCCGGATCTAACTATGGCTACACCTTC. Translation: CATQSGSNYGYTF. The chain has TRBV6-1 and TRBJ1-2; D is unclear. Germline assignment: CDR1 MNHNS and CDR2 SASEGT. Trimming stripped 10 bases from V and 0 bases from J, with 12 bases between. CDR3 size: 13 residues.

The V and J genes are TRBV10-1 and TRBJ2-3, with D perhaps TRBD1 or TRBD2 (5 bases each). The V gene's germline CDR1 is WNHNN and CDR2 SYGVQD (reference sequence). Trimming left V 5 bases short and J 1 base short, with 7 bases between. The CDR3 contains 13 residues. CDR3 sequence (DNA): TGCGCCAGCAGTTGGGGACGCACAGATACGCAGTATTTT. Translating it yields CASSWGRTDTQYF.

The chain combines TRBV9 with TRBJ2-3; 8 bases agree with TRBD2. Germline CDR1 SGDLS, CDR2 YYNGEE. V shed 0 bases and J 1 base; nucleotides not matched to a gene: 10. The CDR3 consists of 18 residues. The CDR3 DNA is TGTGCCAGCAGCGTAGATTTGGGTGATAGCGGGGGCACAGATACGCAGTATTTT. This translates into CASSVDLGDSGGTDTQYF.

The gene calls are TRBV12-3 or TRBV12-4 and TRBJ2-1, with 9 bases matching TRBD2. The CDR3 runs 14 residues. V shed 3 bases, J shed 7 bases, and the junction held 4 bases outside the gene matches. The CDR3 sequence: CASSFSLAGNEQFF. The CDR3 nucleotides are TGTGCCAGCAGTTTTTCACTAGCGGGTAATGAGCAGTTCTTC.

The V and J genes are TRBV12-3 or TRBV12-4 and TRBJ1-1, with D perhaps TRBD1 (5 bases). Trimming took 3 bases from V and 7 from J, leaving 12 bases between them. The CDR3 is 13 residues long. Here the CDR3 DNA reads TGTGCCAGCAGTTTGGTGGGGGGAGATGAAGCTTTCTTT. Translating it yields CASSLVGGDEAFF.

This clonotype has only a few counts. The chain has TRBV20-1 and TRBJ2-3, with 10 bases lining up with TRBD2. Germline loops: CDR1 DFQATT, CDR2 SNEGSKA (reference sequence). Losses at the gene ends were 0 bases for V and 5 bases for J; bases not matched to a gene: 11. The CDR3 spans 17 residues. CDR3 bases: TGCAGTGCTAGAGATCTTGTAGCGGGGGGAGTTGAAGATACGCAGTATTTT. Translating it yields CSARDLVAGGVEDTQYF.

The rearrangement uses TRBV7-9 and TRBJ1-2; D unclear. CDR1 SEHNR and CDR2 FQNEAQ come from the germline V gene (reference sequence). V dropped 2 bases and J dropped 4 bases, with 23 bases sitting between them. CDR3 size: 18 residues. CDR3 nucleotide sequence: TGTGCCAGCAGCTTAAGCCCTGGGAAGCCCTATCTCTTCTATGGCTACACCTTC. Translated: CASSLSPGKPYLFYGYTF.